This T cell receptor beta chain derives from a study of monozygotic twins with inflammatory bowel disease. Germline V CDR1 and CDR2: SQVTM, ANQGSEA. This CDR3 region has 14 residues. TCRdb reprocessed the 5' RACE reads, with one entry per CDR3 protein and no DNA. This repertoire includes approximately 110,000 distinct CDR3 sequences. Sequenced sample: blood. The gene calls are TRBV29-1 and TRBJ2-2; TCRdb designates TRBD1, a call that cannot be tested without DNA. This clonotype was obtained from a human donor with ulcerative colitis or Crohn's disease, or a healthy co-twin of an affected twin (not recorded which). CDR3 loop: CSAGDRVVTGELFF.